This passage covers 20 T cell receptor beta chains from one sample sequenced in a study of shared clonotypes between healthy human individuals. Repertoires were generated with immunoSEQ multiplex PCR, while TCRdb's copy carries only in-frame clones and drops some. The profile shows approximately 1.5 million clones, approximately 98% of them singletons. Specimen: naive CD4+ T cells sorted from blood. Subset specified: CD45RA+ positively selected. These receptors all come from a man aged 25-40 years in good health.

This chain uses TRBV25-1 with TRBJ2-7; maybe TRBD2 (6 bases). The V and J ends lost 6 bases and 8 bases respectively, with 17 bases between them. This CDR3 comprises 13 residues. Germline lookup yields CDR1 MGHDK and CDR2 SYGVNS. The CDR3 nucleotides are TGTGCCAGCAGGGGGGGAGCGCGACCTCAGCAGTACTTC. Protein product: CASRGGARPQQYF.

This clone came up once. The chain is built from TRBV2 and TRBJ1-5; weak D call: TRBD1 (5 bases). The V end lost 2 bases, the J end lost 2 bases, and 7 bases lay between the germline ends. CDR1 is SNHLY and CDR2 is FYNNEI in the germline V gene. This CDR3 is 14 amino acids long. CDR3 amino acids: CASSEWGGNQPQHF. DNA for the CDR3: TGTGCCAGCAGTGAATGGGGGGGCAATCAGCCCCAGCATTTT. Filled out from reference TRBV2 and TRBJ1-5, the complete variable domain reads EPEVTQTPSHQVTQMGQEVILRCVPISNHLYFYWYRQILGQKVEFLVSFYNNEISEKSEIFDDQFSVERPDGSNFTLKIRSTKLEDSAMYFCASSEWGGNQPQHFGDGTRLSIL.

The chain has TRBV9 and TRBJ1-1; D is possibly TRBD1 (5 bases). CDR1 is SGDLS and CDR2 is YYNGEE in the germline V gene. With 2 bases removed from V and 6 bases from J, the gap between germline ends came to 14 bases. The CDR3 runs 14 residues. In DNA, the CDR3 is TGTGCCAGCAGCGTTCGCCCCGGGGGTTCTGAAGCTTTCTTT. This sequence encodes CASSVRPGGSEAFF.

This chain connects TRBV25-1 to TRBJ2-3; the D gene is possibly TRBD1 (6 bases). The CDR3 sequence is 14 residues long. Per germline, CDR1 MGHDK and CDR2 SYGVNS. Trimming shortened V by 3 bases and J by 1 base, and 8 bases separated the two germline ends. CDR3 in DNA: TGTGCCAGCAGTGACCGGACAGGCACAGATACGCAGTATTTT. Translation: CASSDRTGTDTQYF.

This chain links TRBV14 with TRBJ1-1; the match to TRBD1 covers 7 bases. Germline-derived CDR1 and CDR2 are SGHDN and FVKESK. There are 15 residues in the CDR3. Trimming removed 1 base from V and 6 bases from J; junction bases left unmatched: 8. CDR3 loop: CASSQVKGARAEAFF. The CDR3 DNA follows: TGTGCCAGCAGCCAAGTCAAGGGGGCGAGGGCTGAAGCTTTCTTT. Together with reference TRBV14 and TRBJ1-1, the CDR3 gives the full variable domain: EAGVTQFPSHSVIEKGQTVTLRCDPISGHDNLYWYRRVMGKEIKFLLHFVKESKQDESGMPNNRFLAERTGGTYSTLKVQPAELEDSGVYFCASSQVKGARAEAFFGQGTRLTVV.

This CDR3 reads CASSQTGMLYETQYF. CDR3 in DNA: TGTGCCAGCAGCCAGACAGGGATGTTGTATGAGACCCAGTACTTC. The J gene is TRBJ2-5, the V gene TRBV6-5; TRBD1 aligns across 7 bases. This CDR3 contains 15 residues. Trimming removed 6 bases from V and 5 bases from J; junction bases left unmatched: 12. The germline gives CDR1 MNHEY, CDR2 SVGAGI.

About this clone itself: Other DNA variants within this sample encode the same CDR3. The chain recombines TRBV6-5 with TRBJ2-2, with D unresolved. CDR3 length equals 13 residues. V was shortened by 0 bases and J by 3 bases, with 2 bases between the two germline ends. Germline CDR1 reads MNHEY; CDR2 reads SVGAGI. The DNA of the CDR3 is TGTGCCAGCAGTTACTCGTACACCGGGGAGCTGTTTTTT. This translates into CASSYSYTGELFF.

The V call is TRBV7-2, the J call TRBJ1-2, with D possibly TRBD1 on 5 matching bases. The V end lost 5 bases, the J end lost 4 bases, and 17 bases lay between the germline ends. CDR1 is SGHTA, CDR2 FQGNSA, per germline. This CDR3 spans 15 amino acids. DNA of the CDR3: TGTGCCAGCAGCCGGGAACAGAGGGGAAGCTATGGCTACACCTTC. It specifies CASSREQRGSYGYTF.

This chain connects TRBV7-9 to TRBJ1-4; D unclear. CDR3 length: 15 residues. Per the germline V gene, CDR1 is SEHNR and CDR2 is FQNEAQ (reference sequence). V lost 4 bases, J lost 5 bases, and 14 bases lay in between. CDR3 nucleotide sequence: TGTGCCAGCAGCTCGGCGGCGACACGAAATGAAAAACTGTTTTTT. It specifies CASSSAATRNEKLFF.

This clone came up once. This chain joins TRBV5-4 and TRBJ2-3, with 10 bases aligning to TRBD2. V gave up 4 bases and J gave up 2 bases; unmatched junction bases: 13. Germline V gives CDR1 SGHNT, CDR2 YYREEE (reference sequence). The CDR3 totals 18 residues. The CDR3 sequence is CASSPQIAGGSTTDTQYF. Written as DNA, the CDR3 is TGTGCCAGCAGCCCTCAGATAGCGGGAGGATCAACCACAGATACGCAGTATTTT.

The chain employs TRBV9 and TRBJ1-1; possibly TRBD1 for D (6 bases). Trimming left V 0 bases short and J 1 base short, with 10 bases between. The CDR3 has 15 amino acids. CDR1 is SGDLS, CDR2 YYNGEE, per germline. The CDR3 nucleotides are TGTGCCAGCAGCGTAGATACAGGGAAGAACACTGAAGCTTTCTTT. Amino acids: CASSVDTGKNTEAFF.

This clone was counted a single time. The V gene is TRBV18, the J gene TRBJ2-1; D call uncertain. CDR3 length: 13 amino acids. V was trimmed by 3 bases and J by 10 bases, leaving 13 bases between them. Germline CDR1 reads KGHSH; CDR2 reads LQKENI. The CDR3 sequence is CASSPEDWGEQFF. DNA of the CDR3: TGTGCCAGCTCACCGGAAGATTGGGGAGAGCAGTTCTTC.

J is TRBJ2-1 and V is TRBV5-4; 7 bases fit TRBD2. Germline V gives CDR1 SGHNT, CDR2 YYREEE (reference sequence). The CDR3 length is 13 residues. With 10 bases clipped from V and 7 bases from J, the junction kept 11 bases outside the gene matches. CDR3 sequence reads: CAGGERQRNEQFF. DNA of the CDR3: TGTGCCGGGGGGGAGCGGCAAAGGAATGAGCAGTTCTTC.

The chain combines TRBV2 with TRBJ2-3; D is possibly TRBD2 (5 bases). The CDR3 sequence is 14 residues long. From germline, CDR1 is SNHLY and CDR2 FYNNEI. With 2 bases removed from V and 2 bases from J, the gap between germline ends came to 8 bases. The chain's CDR3 is CASSEFGITDTQYF. CDR3 sequence (DNA): TGTGCCAGCAGTGAATTCGGGATCACAGATACGCAGTATTTT.

The chain is built from TRBV7-2 and TRBJ2-7, with a tentative D call TRBD1 (6 bases). The germline V gene encodes CDR1 SGHTA and CDR2 FQGNSA. V lost 5 bases and J 2 bases, leaving 13 bases between the germline ends. The CDR3 has 14 amino acids. The CDR3 here is CASSAPGTTYEQYF. CDR3 bases: TGTGCCAGCAGCGCTCCCGGGACAACCTACGAGCAGTACTTC.

The chain joins TRBV5-1 to TRBJ2-1; D is perhaps TRBD2 (5 bases). V gave up 3 bases and J gave up 4 bases, with 11 bases separating them. Germline CDR1 reads SGHRS; CDR2 reads YFSETQ. The CDR3 length is 14 residues. CDR3 sequence: CASSSAGGYNEQFF. The CDR3 DNA reads as TGCGCCAGCAGCTCAGCCGGCGGGTACAATGAGCAGTTCTTC.

This chain uses TRBV4-3 with TRBJ2-7; 9 bases agree with TRBD2. The CDR3 contains 15 residues. The trim removed 0 bases at V and 3 bases at J, leaving 3 bases unmatched. Germline lookup yields CDR1 LGHNA and CDR2 YSLEER. CDR3 DNA: TGCGCCAGCAGCCAAGAGCTAGCGGGACTCTACGAGCAGTACTTC. Protein product: CASSQELAGLYEQYF.

Comments on this clone: The sample holds other DNA sequences that translate to the same CDR3. This chain links TRBV11-3 with TRBJ1-1; no reliable D call. Germline V gene sequence: CDR1 SGHNT, CDR2 YENEEA. Trimming removed 2 bases at V and 0 bases at J, with 4 bases between. CDR3 length equals 13 residues. This CDR3 is CASSLRVNTEAFF. The CDR3 DNA follows: TGTGCCAGCAGCTTAAGGGTGAACACTGAAGCTTTCTTT.

The chain uses TRBV10-3 and TRBJ1-5; no definite D call. The length of the CDR3 is 15 residues. Germline CDR1 and CDR2: ENHRY and SYGVKD. The V end was cut by 6 bases, the J end by 1 base, with 13 bases between. Here the CDR3 reads CAISTDGYSNQPQHF. The CDR3 nucleotides read TGTGCCATCAGCACGGACGGGTACAGCAATCAGCCCCAGCATTTT.

The J gene is TRBJ2-3, the V gene TRBV6-4; D might be TRBD1 (5 bases). The CDR3 runs 13 residues. CDR1 is MRHNA, CDR2 SNTAGT, per germline. Trimming took 6 bases from V and 1 from J, leaving 8 bases between them. The CDR3 DNA is TGTGCCAGCAGACAGGCAGGCACAGATACGCAGTATTTT. Its translation is CASRQAGTDTQYF.